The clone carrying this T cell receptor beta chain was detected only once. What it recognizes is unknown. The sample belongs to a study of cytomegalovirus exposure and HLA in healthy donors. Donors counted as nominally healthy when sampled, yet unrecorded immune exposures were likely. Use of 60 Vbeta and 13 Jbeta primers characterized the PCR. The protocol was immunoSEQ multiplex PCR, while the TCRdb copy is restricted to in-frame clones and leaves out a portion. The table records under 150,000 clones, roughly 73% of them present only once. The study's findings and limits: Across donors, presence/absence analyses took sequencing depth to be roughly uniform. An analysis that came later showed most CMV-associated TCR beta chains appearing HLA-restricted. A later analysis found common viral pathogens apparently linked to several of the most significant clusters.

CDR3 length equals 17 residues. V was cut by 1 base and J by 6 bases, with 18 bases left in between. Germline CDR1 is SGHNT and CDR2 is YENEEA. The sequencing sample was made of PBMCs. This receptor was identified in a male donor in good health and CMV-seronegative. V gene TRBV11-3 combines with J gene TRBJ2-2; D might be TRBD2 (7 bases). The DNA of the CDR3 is TGTGCCAGCAGCTTAGGCGGGGGCTACCCACCCGCCGGGGAGCTGTTTTTT. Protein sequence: CASSLGGGYPPAGELFF.